This TCR beta chain was found in a study of CD8+CD57+ T cells in acquired aplastic anemia. Regarding the study as a whole: Patients shared about 30 CD8+ CDR3 sequences with controls. Simpson's diversity of CD8+ cells was not significantly different in patients compared with controls.

Patients chosen for sequencing had shown CD8+CD57+ cell expansion by flow cytometry. Researchers used genomic DNA as the template to profile TCR beta VDJ and CDR3. MiXCR, applied by TCRdb to the reads, yields one record per CDR3 protein. Of 260,000 or so distinct CDR3 sequences in the sample, 45% to 50% were seen once. On this clonotype itself: The antigen is not known.

Between the trimmed V and J ends, which lost 2 bases and 4 bases, there was a span of 10 bases. The germline CDR1 and CDR2 sequences are KGHDR and SFDVKD. The CDR3 loop spans 14 amino acids. This chain connects TRBV24-1 to TRBJ1-2; possibly TRBD1 for D (5 bases). The receptor comes from a human donor with aplastic anemia. Sequencing used sorted CD4+, CD8+, or CD8+CD57+ T cells (not recorded which) from PBMCs. The CDR3 bases are TGTGCCACCAGTGATTCGGGGGGATCCTATGGCTACACCTTC. This encodes CATSDSGGSYGYTF.